A selection of T cell receptor beta chains follows, all from one sample in a study of T cell changes during pregnancy in multiple sclerosis. TCRdb's table, derived via immunoSEQ multiplex PCR, lists solely in-frame clones and lacks some. The repertoire holds tens of thousands of clones, with over 75% as singletons. Material: peripheral blood, obtained in the first trimester of pregnancy. The origin of the receptors is a female donor with multiple sclerosis, enrolled in a pregnancy study. Both conserved end residues are part of each CDR3. A D gene is named only where the DNA matches it firmly. Part of the rows lack a size; the others show once, few, many or a class for expanded clones.

size,V,J,D,CDR3,DNA
.,TRBV28,TRBJ1-5,TRBD1,CASSLRGLQPQHF,TGTGCCAGCAGTTTGAGGGGGCTTCAGCCCCAGCATTTT
.,TRBV7-2,TRBJ2-7,TRBD2,CASSLGGGKIYEQYF,TGTGCCAGCAGCTTAGGGGGAGGGAAGATCTACGAGCAGTACTTC
.,TRBV5-1,TRBJ2-1,TRBD2,CASSEIAGAYNEQFF,TGCGCCAGCAGCGAGATAGCGGGAGCGTACAATGAGCAGTTCTTC
.,TRBV5-1,TRBJ2-1,TRBD2,CASSLEVAGLGEQFF,TGCGCCAGCAGCTTGGAAGTAGCGGGCCTGGGTGAGCAGTTCTTC
.,TRBV6-6,TRBJ1-4,TRBD1,CASRGQGRDEKLFF,TGTGCCAGCAGGGGACAGGGGAGAGATGAAAAACTGTTTTTT
once,TRBV7-9,TRBJ2-3,TRBD2,CASSLGTSGTDTQYF,TGTGCCAGCAGCCTAGGGACTAGCGGCACAGATACGCAGTATTTT
once,TRBV9,TRBJ2-1,TRBD2,CASSDSGGLAGRNEQFF,TGTGCCAGCAGCGATTCCGGAGGACTAGCGGGACGCAATGAGCAGTTCTTC
medium-sized,TRBV27,TRBJ2-1,TRBD2,CASSSGGGRNEQFF,TGTGCCAGCAGCTCGGGGGGGGGAAGGAATGAGCAGTTCTTC
.,TRBV6-6,TRBJ2-2,TRBD2,CASSRAGRAPGELFF,TGTGCCAGCAGTCGGGCGGGGAGGGCGCCCGGGGAGCTGTTTTTT
.,TRBV7-9,TRBJ2-1,.,CASSLVGADNEQFF,TGTGCCAGCAGCTTAGTGGGAGCAGACAATGAGCAGTTCTTC
once,TRBV9,TRBJ2-2,.,CASSVVQANTGELFF,TGTGCCAGCAGCGTAGTACAAGCGAACACCGGGGAGCTGTTTTTT
.,TRBV5-1,TRBJ2-1,.,CASTNPGSYNEQFF,TGCGCCAGCACCAACCCAGGGTCCTACAATGAGCAGTTCTTC
.,TRBV9,TRBJ2-2,TRBD2,CASSVTGGRFSSAGELFF,TGTGCCAGCAGCGTAACGGGCGGGAGATTTTCCTCCGCCGGGGAGCTGTTTTTT
.,TRBV7-9,TRBJ1-2,.,CASSLEDPGGNYGYTF,TGTGCCAGCAGCTTAGAAGATCCGGGGGGGAACTATGGCTACACCTTC
.,TRBV29-1,TRBJ2-1,TRBD2,CSVVQLAGGSNEQFF,TGCAGCGTTGTCCAACTAGCGGGAGGGAGCAATGAGCAGTTCTTC
.,TRBV10-1,TRBJ2-7,TRBD2,CASSISGRADEQYF,TGCGCCAGCAGTATTAGCGGGAGGGCCGACGAGCAGTACTTC
.,TRBV19,TRBJ2-7,TRBD2,CASSRSGSNYEQYF,TGTGCCAGTAGTCGGAGCGGGAGTAACTACGAGCAGTACTTC
.,TRBV5-8,TRBJ2-1,TRBD1,CASSGGQSSYNEQFF,TGTGCCAGCAGCGGGGGACAGAGCTCCTACAATGAGCAGTTCTTC
.,TRBV27,TRBJ2-5,TRBD2,CASSPFSGSGETQYF,TGTGCCAGCAGTCCCTTTAGCGGGAGCGGGGAGACCCAGTACTTC
once,TRBV27,TRBJ2-1,TRBD1,CAIELGQGAIEQFF,TGTGCCATCGAACTGGGACAGGGGGCGATTGAGCAGTTCTTC
.,TRBV4-2,TRBJ2-1,TRBD2,CASSQGTSGSDEQFF,TGTGCCAGCAGCCAAGGGACTAGCGGGAGCGATGAGCAGTTCTTC
.,TRBV28,TRBJ1-1,.,CASSLWASTEAFF,TGTGCCAGCAGTTTATGGGCCAGCACTGAAGCTTTCTTT
.,TRBV11-2,TRBJ2-3,.,CASSPSAGGTDTQYF,TGTGCCAGCAGCCCCTCTGCAGGGGGGACAGATACGCAGTATTTT
.,TRBV4-1,TRBJ1-1,.,CASSFLLEANTEAFF,TGCGCCAGCAGCTTTCTCCTGGAGGCGAACACTGAAGCTTTCTTT
.,TRBV27,TRBJ2-1,TRBD2,CASSWRTSGTSGQFF,TGTGCCAGCAGTTGGCGGACTAGCGGGACTTCTGGGCAGTTCTTC
.,TRBV28,TRBJ2-3,.,CASTSGGRGTDTQYF,TGTGCCAGCACCTCCGGGGGAAGAGGCACAGATACGCAGTATTTT
.,TRBV6-6,TRBJ2-1,TRBD2,CASTKAGVEGEQFF,TGTGCCAGCACCAAAGCGGGAGTCGAGGGTGAGCAGTTCTTC
.,TRBV7-9,TRBJ2-7,.,CASSAEDFYEQYF,TGTGCCAGCAGCGCCGAGGACTTCTACGAGCAGTACTTC
.,TRBV5-4,TRBJ1-3,.,CASSLTGTGNTIYF,TGTGCCAGCAGCTTGACCGGGACTGGAAACACCATATATTTT
.,TRBV7-9,TRBJ1-5,.,CASSSIQVDSNQPQHF,TGTGCCAGCAGCTCTATTCAGGTTGATAGCAATCAGCCCCAGCATTTT
.,TRBV9,TRBJ2-1,.,CASSVGYRVYNEQFF,TGTGCCAGCAGCGTAGGGTACAGGGTCTACAATGAGCAGTTCTTC
.,TRBV6-4,TRBJ2-2,.,CASSDLGGSNTGELFF,TGTGCCAGCAGTGACCTAGGCGGGTCGAACACCGGGGAGCTGTTTTTT
.,TRBV7-2,TRBJ2-7,.,CASSLATLSSDRKYEQYF,TGTGCCAGCAGCTTAGCCACCCTCTCCTCGGACAGAAAGTACGAGCAGTACTTC
.,TRBV9,TRBJ2-7,TRBD2,CASSHRTGGPGEQYF,TGTGCCAGCAGCCATCGGACGGGAGGGCCTGGGGAGCAGTACTTC
.,TRBV28,TRBJ1-2,TRBD1,CASSFGTANYGYTF,TGTGCCAGCAGTTTCGGGACAGCGAACTATGGCTACACCTTC
.,TRBV30,TRBJ2-7,TRBD1,CAWRPRQGLYEQYF,TGTGCCTGGAGACCTCGACAGGGTCTCTACGAGCAGTACTTC